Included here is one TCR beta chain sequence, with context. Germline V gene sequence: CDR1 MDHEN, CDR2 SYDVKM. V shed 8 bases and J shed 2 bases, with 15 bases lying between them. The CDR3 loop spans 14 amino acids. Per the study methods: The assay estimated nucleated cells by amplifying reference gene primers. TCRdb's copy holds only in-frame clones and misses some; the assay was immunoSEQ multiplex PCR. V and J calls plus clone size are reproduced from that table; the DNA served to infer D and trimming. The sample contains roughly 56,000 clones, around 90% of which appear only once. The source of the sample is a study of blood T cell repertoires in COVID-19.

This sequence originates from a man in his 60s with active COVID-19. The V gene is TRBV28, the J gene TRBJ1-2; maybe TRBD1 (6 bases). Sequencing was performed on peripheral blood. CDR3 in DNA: TGTGCCAGCGTGACCGGGACACTCAACTATGGCTACACCTTC. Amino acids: CASVTGTLNYGYTF.